This T cell receptor beta chain was recovered during a study of Ad26.COV2.S vaccination and SARS-CoV-2 variants. About the study: The authors gave Ad26.COV2.S intramuscularly, either once or twice 56 days apart.

The CDR3 covers 16 residues. V gave up 5 bases and J gave up 3 bases; unmatched junction bases: 10. Germline V lookup: CDR1 SGHNT, CDR2 YENEEA. Assay used: immunoSEQ multiplex PCR; TCRdb lists only in-frame clones, some missing. The sample lists 410,000 or so clones; 75% to 95% were seen once. Worth noting for this clone: Its target is not known.

Treatment defined: approximately 18 received Ad26.COV2.S at low or high dose, single or two shots; about five received placebo; per-sample allocation not given. Collection of samples fell on day 63 after the first vaccine or placebo injection. What was given as vaccine was an Ad26 vector encoding Wuhan-strain SARS-CoV-2 spike. General observations from the study: Analyses of TCR breadth and depth may have underestimated total T cell responses.

Specimen: peripheral blood, collected in a trial of Ad26.COV2.S vaccine versus placebo. The clonotype was recovered from a person aged 18-60 years who received the Ad26.COV2.S COVID-19 vaccine or a placebo. The chain has TRBV11-3 and TRBJ2-3, with 8 bases that match TRBD2. CDR3 sequence: CASSEISREVTDTQYF. CDR3 nucleotides: TGTGCCAGCAGCGAGATTTCGCGGGAGGTAACAGATACGCAGTATTTT.